Each of the 21 T cell receptor beta chains below was sequenced from the same sample in a study of T cells after yellow fever vaccination. TCRdb passed the 5' RACE reads through MiXCR, listing each CDR3 protein once. The sample lists about 220,000 distinct CDR3 sequences, about 3% seen once, with less than 3.5% in the top ten. The sample consisted of CD4+ T cells sorted from PBMCs, taken 10 days after the yellow fever booster vaccination. The receptors originated from a man younger than 35 who received the YFV17D yellow fever vaccine.

This clonotype was recorded at least ten times. The chain combines TRBV10-3 with TRBJ2-7, with TRBD1 identical over 7 bases. The CDR3 sequence is 15 residues long. CDR1 and CDR2 (germline): ENHRY, SYGVKD. Trimming took 6 bases from V and 0 from J; bases not matched to a gene: 8. CDR3 region: CAISEPGQSSYEQYF. The CDR3 region has the DNA TGTGCCATCAGCGAGCCGGGACAGAGCTCCTACGAGCAGTACTTC.

This clonotype was detected only a few times. The rearrangement joins TRBV7-9 to TRBJ2-3, with D perhaps TRBD2 (5 bases). Germline CDR1 and CDR2: SEHNR and FQNEAQ (reference sequence). CDR3 size: 16 residues. V lost 5 bases and J lost 2, with 17 bases in between. The chain's CDR3 is CASSPQRRVFTDTQYF. DNA of the CDR3: TGTGCCAGCAGCCCCCAGAGGCGGGTATTCACAGATACGCAGTATTTT.

This clonotype appeared many times. V and J are TRBV7-2 and TRBJ2-2; D unclear. The CDR3 is 15 residues long. Between the trimmed V and J ends, which lost 0 bases and 2 bases, there was a span of 7 bases. From germline, CDR1 is SGHTA and CDR2 FQGNSA. DNA for the CDR3: TGTGCCAGCAGCTTAGCGTACAGTAACACCGGGGAGCTGTTTTTT. Its protein product is CASSLAYSNTGELFF.

The chain has TRBV10-3 and TRBJ2-7; 7 bases are a match to TRBD2. Germline values: CDR1 ENHRY, CDR2 SYGVKD. The J segment lost 5 bases and the V segment lost 2 bases, leaving 18 bases of the junction unmatched. This CDR3 is 18 amino acids long. The CDR3 DNA follows: TGTGCCATCAGTGAGCAGCCCGCGACTAGCTTGTATCTCCACGAGCAGTACTTC. This codes for CAISEQPATSLYLHEQYF.

This clonotype has a count of ten or more. J is TRBJ2-7 and V is TRBV6-6; D is perhaps TRBD1 (5 bases). The CDR3 runs to 13 residues. The V gene lost 2 bases and the J gene lost 6 bases, with 11 bases spanning the gap. Germline V gives CDR1 MNHNY, CDR2 SVGAGI (reference sequence). CDR3 residues: CASSYPRQSEQYF. The CDR3 coding sequence is TGTGCCAGCAGTTACCCTCGACAGAGCGAGCAGTACTTC.

The rearrangement links TRBV6-5 to TRBJ1-6; D is unresolved. CDR1 MNHEY and CDR2 SVGAGI come from the germline V gene. The length of the CDR3 is 17 residues. The V end was cut by 8 bases, the J end by 0 bases, with 17 bases between. CDR3 sequence reads: CASRGDSRSSYNSPLHF. The CDR3 DNA reads TGTGCCAGCCGAGGTGATAGTAGGAGCTCCTATAATTCACCCCTCCACTTT.

This clonotype was observed many times. V usage is TRBV6-6 and J usage is TRBJ2-2; 7 bases fit TRBD2. V lost 3 bases and J lost 1; bases outside the gene matches: 2. Germline lookup yields CDR1 MNHNY and CDR2 SVGAGI (reference sequence). This CDR3 has 15 amino acids. CDR3 loop: CASSYRGGNTGELFF. The CDR3 DNA sequence: TGTGCCAGCAGTTATCGCGGGGGGAACACCGGGGAGCTGTTTTTT.

This clonotype was counted ten times or more. V is TRBV7-2 and J is TRBJ2-7; D may correspond to TRBD1 or TRBD2 (5 bases each). The CDR3 loop spans 15 amino acids. Germline loops: CDR1 SGHTA, CDR2 FQGNSA. Trimming shortened V by 0 bases and J by 5 bases, and 14 bases separated the two germline ends. The CDR3 sequence: CASSLARRVGDEQYF. The CDR3 region has the DNA TGTGCCAGCAGCTTAGCGCGCAGGGTCGGGGACGAGCAGTACTTC.

This clonotype was counted at least ten times. The chain combines TRBV15 with TRBJ1-2; D unresolved. The CDR3 spans 13 residues. The V end was cut by 5 bases, the J end by 5 bases, with 12 bases between. Germline V gene sequence: CDR1 LNHNV, CDR2 YYDKDF (reference sequence). The CDR3 sequence is CATSLTDEYGYTF. As DNA, the CDR3 is TGTGCCACCAGCTTAACGGACGAGTATGGCTACACCTTC.

This clonotype has a handful of counts. The genes are TRBV18 and TRBJ2-7; 7 positions agree with TRBD1. This CDR3 has 16 residues. V lost 6 bases and J lost 6; bases outside the gene matches: 17. Germline lookup yields CDR1 KGHSH and CDR2 LQKENI. Written as DNA, the CDR3 is TGTGCCAGCTCCCAGGCTATTGGGACAGTTTCCAGCGAGCAGTACTTC. Residues: CASSQAIGTVSSEQYF.

This clonotype came up many times. The rearrangement uses TRBV7-2 and TRBJ1-2, with D possibly matching TRBD1 (5 bases). This CDR3 is built from 15 residues. Trimming pared 0 bases from V and 4 bases from J, leaving 12 bases between. Germline V CDR1 and CDR2: SGHTA, FQGNSA. CDR3 in amino acids: CASSLARRQSYGYTF. The CDR3 DNA reads TGTGCCAGCAGCTTAGCGCGGAGACAGTCCTATGGCTACACCTTC.

This clonotype was counted a few times. This chain links TRBV7-9 with TRBJ1-2; a weak D match, TRBD1 (5 bases). The V gene lost 2 bases and the J gene lost 8 bases, with 15 bases spanning the gap. The germline V gene has CDR1 SEHNR and CDR2 FQNEAQ (reference sequence). The CDR3 runs to 14 residues. The CDR3 region is CASSLPSGVGGYTF. CDR3 coding DNA: TGTGCCAGCAGCTTACCCTCGGGGGTAGGGGGCTACACCTTC.

This clonotype was observed at least ten times. This chain uses TRBV9 with TRBJ2-5; D gene unclear. Germline loops: CDR1 SGDLS, CDR2 YYNGEE. The CDR3 spans 15 residues. V was pared by 2 bases and J by 5 bases, with 16 bases between. The CDR3 is CASSVSGRSRETQYF. The CDR3 DNA is TGTGCCAGCAGCGTGAGTGGGCGGAGCAGGGAGACCCAGTACTTC.

This clonotype was recorded at least ten times. This chain connects TRBV20-1 to TRBJ2-4, with 9 bases aligning to TRBD2. The CDR3 covers 17 residues. The germline V gene encodes CDR1 DFQATT and CDR2 SNEGSKA (reference sequence). The J segment lost 0 bases and the V segment lost 0 bases, leaving 6 bases of the junction unmatched. The CDR3 region is CSARDRSGGLAKNIQYF. CDR3 nucleotides: TGCAGTGCTAGAGATCGAAGCGGGGGGCTAGCCAAAAACATTCAGTACTTC.

This clonotype was counted many times. The V and J genes are TRBV7-2 and TRBJ1-1; no clear D gene. The CDR3 has 15 amino acids. Trimming took 5 bases from V and 1 from J, leaving 14 bases between them. The V gene's germline CDR1 is SGHTA and CDR2 FQGNSA. As DNA, the CDR3 is TGTGCCAGCAGCCCCTCGAGAGTGACGAACACTGAAGCTTTCTTT. Its translation: CASSPSRVTNTEAFF.

This clonotype was seen ten or more times. V gene TRBV7-2 combines with J gene TRBJ2-7; D may be TRBD1 or TRBD2 (7 bases each). Germline loops: CDR1 SGHTA, CDR2 FQGNSA. V lost 4 bases and J 4 bases, leaving 26 bases between the germline ends. The CDR3 has 18 amino acids. The CDR3 loop reads CASSSQGGAGKGRYEQYF. As DNA, the CDR3 is TGTGCCAGCAGCTCCCAGGGGGGGGCGGGCAAGGGCCGGTACGAGCAGTACTTC.

The rearrangement joins TRBV6-2 or TRBV6-3 to TRBJ1-5, with D possibly matching TRBD1 (6 bases). Germline V gives CDR1 MNHEY, CDR2 SVGEGT. Trimming removed 5 bases from V and 2 bases from J, with 10 bases in between. The CDR3 extends over 14 amino acids. The CDR3 DNA is TGTGCCAGCAGTGCAGGGGCAGGCAATCAGCCCCAGCATTTT. Translated, it gives CASSAGAGNQPQHF.

The V call is TRBV11-2, the J call TRBJ1-5; D call uncertain. This CDR3 comprises 15 residues. The V and J ends lost 1 base and 0 bases respectively, with 7 bases between them. The germline V gene has CDR1 SGHAT and CDR2 FQNNGV. The CDR3 nucleotides are TGTGCCAGCAGCTTAGCGGAGGGTAGCAATCAGCCCCAGCATTTT. Translated, it gives CASSLAEGSNQPQHF.

This clonotype was observed a few times. J is TRBJ2-3 and V is TRBV5-1; 8 nucleotides agree with TRBD2. J lost 2 bases, V lost 5 bases, and 13 bases had no gene match. The germline V gene encodes CDR1 SGHRS and CDR2 YFSETQ. The CDR3 is made up of 17 amino acids. In DNA form, the CDR3 reads TGCGCCAGCAGGCACAGCGGGGGTGGGCCCTCCACAGATACGCAGTATTTT. This codes for CASRHSGGGPSTDTQYF.

This clonotype was counted at least ten times. The J gene is TRBJ1-5, the V gene TRBV20-1; unclear D gene. The germline V gene has CDR1 DFQATT and CDR2 SNEGSKA (reference sequence). The CDR3 covers 14 residues. V was trimmed by 6 bases and J by 5 bases, leaving 17 bases between them. CDR3 bases: TGCAGTGCGGTAAAAGGGAAGGCAGATCAGCCCCAGCATTTT. Protein product: CSAVKGKADQPQHF.

This clonotype was seen ten or more times. V gene TRBV12-3 or TRBV12-4 combines with J gene TRBJ2-1; either TRBD1 or TRBD2 may fit D (6 bases each). The CDR3 runs 16 residues. The V and J ends lost 3 bases and 8 bases respectively, with 20 bases between them. The CDR3 region is CASSFNAVGGQDEQFF. In DNA form, the CDR3 reads TGTGCCAGCAGTTTCAATGCCGTGGGGGGCCAAGATGAGCAGTTCTTC.